A selection of T cell receptor beta chains follows, all from one sample in a study of blood T cell repertoires in COVID-19. Profiling relied on immunoSEQ multiplex PCR, and the TCRdb table lists in-frame clones only, not all of them. This table holds 100,000 or so clones, 91% found once. Sequencing was done on a sample of peripheral blood. Every receptor here comes from a man aged 45 to 65 with active COVID-19. CDR3s include the opening cysteine and the closing phenylalanine or tryptophan. Some rows mark clone size as missing; the rest say once, few, many or name a class of expanded clone.

TRBV27	21	-	CASSLYLPPLAGGSDTGELFF
TRBV29-1	14	-	CSVLGQGRENTIYF
TRBV4-2	16	once	CASSQDRDRVNSPLHF
TRBV5-1	14	-	CASSYLQGAGELFF
TRBV29-1	14	-	CSVEGTAFPDTQYF
TRBV19	15	-	CASSIRQGGKDTQYF
TRBV19	13	-	CASNPQTNEKLFF
TRBV15	15	-	CATSREGLKPYEQYF
TRBV19	14	-	CASSWGGAYNEQFF
TRBV6-5	14	once	CASSYEGSHSPLHF
TRBV6-5	14	once	CASRATGVDSPLHF
TRBV11-2	11	once	CASSLAPEQYF
TRBV12-5	20	-	CASGRRASGALLSSTDTQYF
TRBV4-1	15	-	CASSQDEGRSEKLFF
TRBV7-2	16	-	CASSFTSRQGTDTQYF
TRBV7-6	15	-	CASSLGPGGNQPQHF
TRBV6-4	16	-	CASSAKGQGGNTEAFF
TRBV3-1/TRBV3-2	15	-	CASSRSRDRGYEQYF
TRBV19	14	-	CASSPRRGDTEAFF
TRBV4-1	15	-	CASSPLGQRYNEQFF
TRBV6-4	15	-	CASSEGLAITDTQYF
TRBV20-1	15	-	CSASSGTGYNQPQHF
TRBV9	16	-	CASSPRLAGVLGEQYF
TRBV7-6	19	-	CASSLSPRLAGMTYNEQFF
TRBV18	15	-	CASSGAGRNTGELFF
TRBV5-4	13	-	CASSPNADREAFF
TRBV6-1	15	-	CASSERELNTGELFF
TRBV18	15	-	CASSPSWDREETQYF
TRBV30	13	-	CAWRDNTYNEQFF
TRBV7-3	16	once	CASSGTIAGSTDTQYF
TRBV19	14	once	CASSARQGFDEQFF
TRBV4-2	16	-	CASSQVPGGRTGELFF
TRBV6-5	15	-	CASTTGQPGSYEQYF
TRBV20-1	11	once	CSANGVGGYTF
TRBV2	16	-	CASSERYQGYNQPQHF
TRBV6-1	14	-	CASSEDGGGFGYTF
TRBV6-1	15	-	CASSEAQGGTDTQYF
TRBV29-1	13	-	CSATSGVGAEAFF
TRBV27	18	few	CASSLSLLPGQAVPEQYF
TRBV6-5	14	-	CASSYSTGGNTIYF
TRBV18	15	-	CASSPRDLMNTEAFF
TRBV7-9	19	-	CASSLDRARYPLMNTEAFF
TRBV7-9	17	-	CASSLTGPGFGRETQYF
TRBV10-3	16	-	CAISESSGGVYNEQFF
TRBV6-4	14	-	CASSDSATGVEQFF
TRBV2	14	once	CASGPGQIQETQYF
TRBV9	15	-	CASSVAPSGANVLTF
TRBV28	14	-	CASSPVSSYNEQFF
TRBV24-1	18	few	CATSRTSGNFLGGETQYF
TRBV10-3	18	-	CAISETSGGASSTDTQYF
TRBV4-2	17	-	CASSHPTPNLSGNTIYF
TRBV29-1	13	-	CSSTTERTDTQYF